The rows below give T cell receptor beta chains drawn from one sample of a study of T cell responses to AZD1222 COVID-19 vaccine. Only in-frame clones appear in the TCRdb table, and some are missing; sequencing was by immunoSEQ multiplex PCR. Altogether roughly 120,000 clones are present, roughly 86% being singletons, with the ten largest covering roughly 4.3%. Sequences were derived from peripheral blood, sampled 28 days after the second AZD1222 dose. These receptors originate from an adult who received the AZD1222 COVID-19 vaccine. CDR3s include the opening cysteine and the closing phenylalanine or tryptophan. D genes are given only for firm matches. Not every row has a clone size; where given, it reads once, few, many or a size class.

CDR3aa,CDR3nt,j_gene,d_gene,v_gene,abundance
CASSPRLGNNSPLHF,TGTGCCAGCAGCCCTCGACTGGGGAATAATTCACCCCTCCACTTT,TRBJ1-6,NA,TRBV7-6,NA
CSVEPFRGEGYTF,TGCAGCGTTGAACCCTTCAGGGGGGAGGGCTACACCTTC,TRBJ1-2,TRBD1,TRBV29-1,NA
CAWSGQRGYTF,TGTGCCTGGAGTGGACAACGGGGCTACACCTTC,TRBJ1-2,NA,TRBV30,NA
CSVGSNTGELFF,TGCAGCGTGGGGTCGAACACCGGGGAGCTGTTTTTT,TRBJ2-2,NA,TRBV29-1,NA
CASSSGGPVYGYTF,TGTGCCAGCAGCTCGGGGGGACCGGTCTATGGCTACACCTTC,TRBJ1-2,NA,TRBV9,once
CASSLIPQIGTGVNEQFF,TGTGCCAGCAGCTTGATACCTCAGATTGGGACAGGGGTCAATGAGCAGTTCTTC,TRBJ2-1,TRBD1,TRBV5-6,once
CASSGDRDQPQHF,TGTGCCAGCAGTGGGGACAGGGACCAGCCCCAGCATTTT,TRBJ1-5,TRBD1,TRBV12-3/TRBV12-4,NA
CASIMGGGQETQYF,TGTGCCAGCATTATGGGCGGGGGTCAAGAGACCCAGTACTTC,TRBJ2-5,TRBD2,TRBV7-2,NA
CASSYPGKGPYEQYF,TGTGCCAGCAGTTACCCGGGGAAGGGTCCGTACGAGCAGTACTTC,TRBJ2-7,NA,TRBV6-2/TRBV6-3,NA
CASSDGQGANYGYTF,TGTGCCAGCAGTGACGGACAGGGCGCTAACTATGGCTACACCTTC,TRBJ1-2,TRBD1,TRBV6-1,once
CACGGNTEAFF,TGTGCCTGTGGAGGGAACACTGAAGCTTTCTTT,TRBJ1-1,NA,TRBV30,NA
CSVTHVGGYTF,TGCAGCGTTACCCACGTAGGGGGCTACACCTTC,TRBJ1-2,NA,TRBV29-1,NA
CASSYSRGQGATEAFF,TGTGCCAGCAGTTACTCACGAGGACAGGGTGCAACTGAAGCTTTCTTT,TRBJ1-1,TRBD1,TRBV6-2/TRBV6-3,NA
CASSLFGGYGYTF,TGTGCCAGCAGCTTGTTTGGGGGGTATGGCTACACCTTC,TRBJ1-2,NA,TRBV5-6,NA
CASSLGVGSDTGELFF,TGTGCCAGCAGTTTAGGGGTAGGGTCGGACACCGGGGAGCTGTTTTTT,TRBJ2-2,NA,TRBV28,NA
CASSQVREAQYF,TGTGCCAGCAGCCAAGTCAGGGAGGCGCAGTACTTC,TRBJ2-7,NA,TRBV3-1/TRBV3-2,NA
CASSPLGRFLYNEQFF,TGTGCCAGCAGCCCTCTGGGCAGGTTTCTATACAATGAGCAGTTCTTC,TRBJ2-1,NA,TRBV14,NA
CASTRRAATNEKLFF,TGTGCCAGTACCCGCAGGGCTGCAACTAATGAAAAACTGTTTTTT,TRBJ1-4,NA,TRBV19,NA
CAWSHTGTYGYTF,TGTGCCTGGAGTCATACAGGGACCTATGGCTACACCTTC,TRBJ1-2,NA,TRBV30,NA
CASNPTSGGYEQYF,TGTGCCAGCAACCCGACTAGCGGGGGATACGAGCAGTACTTC,TRBJ2-7,TRBD2,TRBV6-2/TRBV6-3,once
CASSATPDSLTDTQYF,TGTGCCAGCAGCGCCACCCCCGACAGTCTCACAGATACGCAGTATTTT,TRBJ2-3,NA,TRBV7-9,NA
CSRRWGGQGFASPLHF,TGCAGCCGTCGTTGGGGGGGGCAGGGGTTTGCCTCACCCCTCCACTTT,TRBJ1-6,NA,TRBV29-1,once
CASSSSTGFSSNQPQHF,TGCGCCAGCAGCTCCTCGACAGGGTTTAGTAGCAATCAGCCCCAGCATTTT,TRBJ1-5,TRBD1,TRBV5-1,NA
CASSLKWVGGHSYEQYF,TGTGCCAGCAGCTTGAAGTGGGTCGGAGGGCACTCCTACGAGCAGTACTTC,TRBJ2-7,NA,TRBV5-6,NA
CASSQQSDSIMANYGYTF,TGCGCCAGCAGCCAGCAGTCGGACAGTATAATGGCTAACTATGGCTACACCTTC,TRBJ1-2,NA,TRBV4-1,NA
CSVEGSNGGYTF,TGCAGCGTTGAAGGGTCAAACGGGGGCTACACCTTC,TRBJ1-2,NA,TRBV29-1,once
CASSNGPVNTEAFF,TGCGCCAGCAGTAATGGACCGGTGAACACTGAAGCTTTCTTT,TRBJ1-1,NA,TRBV5-1,NA
CASSLIQGGEQYF,TGTGCCAGCAGCTTAATACAGGGAGGCGAGCAGTACTTC,TRBJ2-7,NA,TRBV7-9,NA
CASSELTGWGSGNTIYF,TGTGCCAGCAGTGAATTAACAGGATGGGGCTCTGGAAACACCATATATTTT,TRBJ1-3,NA,TRBV25-1,NA
CASSFASTDTQYF,TGTGCCAGCAGCTTCGCTAGCACAGATACGCAGTATTTT,TRBJ2-3,NA,TRBV7-2,NA
CASSPAAGGGYGYTF,TGTGCCAGCAGCCCGGCGGCAGGAGGGGGCTATGGCTACACCTTC,TRBJ1-2,NA,TRBV3-1/TRBV3-2,once
CASSLLAGAQTSTGELFF,TGTGCCAGCAGCTTACTAGCGGGAGCGCAAACGAGCACCGGGGAGCTGTTTTTT,TRBJ2-2,TRBD2,TRBV7-2,NA
CASSLEGAWETQYF,TGTGCCAGCAGCTTAGAGGGGGCCTGGGAGACCCAGTACTTC,TRBJ2-5,TRBD1,TRBV7-9,NA
CASSHQGTGGGEKLFF,TGTGCCAGCAGCCACCAGGGGACAGGGGGAGGTGAAAAACTGTTTTTT,TRBJ1-4,TRBD1,TRBV13,NA
CASPTNQETQYF,TGCGCCAGCCCAACCAACCAAGAGACCCAGTACTTC,TRBJ2-5,NA,TRBV10-1,NA
CATREGVGEKLFF,TGTGCCACCCGCGAGGGGGTGGGTGAAAAACTGTTTTTT,TRBJ1-4,NA,TRBV19,once
CASSPRGGQLYEQYF,TGTGCCAGCAGCCCTAGGGGGGGACAGCTCTACGAGCAGTACTTC,TRBJ2-7,NA,TRBV5-8,NA
CASSQLTGTGGATNEKLFF,TGCGCCAGCAGCCAATTAACCGGGACAGGGGGCGCAACTAATGAAAAACTGTTTTTT,TRBJ1-4,TRBD1,TRBV4-1,NA
CASSFGESLGETQYF,TGTGCCAGCAGCTTCGGAGAATCCCTAGGGGAGACCCAGTACTTC,TRBJ2-5,NA,TRBV5-6,NA
CASSEAVQGVGYTF,TGTGCCAGCAGTGAAGCGGTTCAAGGAGTCGGCTACACCTTC,TRBJ1-2,NA,TRBV6-1,NA
CASSPDRLGETQYF,TGTGCCAGCAGCCCCGATCGACTCGGAGAGACCCAGTACTTC,TRBJ2-5,NA,TRBV7-2,NA
CASSPPGRDYGYTF,TGTGCCAGCAGTCCACCGGGACGGGACTATGGCTACACCTTC,TRBJ1-2,NA,TRBV14,NA
CASSSGKGAGTEAFF,TGTGCCAGCAGCTCGGGGAAGGGGGCTGGCACTGAAGCTTTCTTT,TRBJ1-1,TRBD1,TRBV4-2,NA
CASSDSAGGSTDTQYF,TGTGCCAGCAGTGACTCGGCAGGGGGAAGCACAGATACGCAGTATTTT,TRBJ2-3,TRBD1,TRBV6-4,NA
CASSMAGASSYNEQFF,TGTGCCAGTAGTATGGCGGGCGCCAGCTCCTACAATGAGCAGTTCTTC,TRBJ2-1,NA,TRBV19,NA
CASSQDSGTDSNQPQHF,TGCGCCAGCAGCCAAGATTCCGGGACGGATAGCAATCAGCCCCAGCATTTT,TRBJ1-5,NA,TRBV4-3,NA
CASSPRTGNTEAFF,TGTGCCAGCAGTCCACGGACAGGGAACACTGAAGCTTTCTTT,TRBJ1-1,TRBD1,TRBV6-5,NA